This T cell receptor beta chain emerged from a study of T cells in Graves' hyperthyroidism and ophthalmopathy. RNA transcripts served as the template for amplifying TCR beta CDR3 regions. During a first-round RT-PCR of the TCR CDR3, the HTBI primer set was used. TCRdb re-analysed the multiplex PCR reads in MiXCR, keeping a single row per CDR3 protein. The table shows a few hundred thousand distinct CDR3 sequences, with around a sixth occurring only once. This clonotype was detected ten times or more. The antigen remains undetermined. Broader study findings: Separation of ophthalmopathy from stable hyperthyroidism was achieved by a 13 V-J model.

V was trimmed by 4 bases and J by 4 bases, leaving 16 bases between them. This CDR3 comprises 15 residues. CDR1 and CDR2 (germline): SGHTA, FQGNSA. The authors took PBMCs from 10 ml fresh peripheral blood. The V and J genes are TRBV7-2 and TRBJ2-5; D is possibly TRBD2 (7 bases). This TCR came from a young woman with Graves' hyperthyroidism. Sequencing input: blood. The CDR3 nucleotides are TGTGCCAGCAGCTCGGAGGGGGGGACTGGAGAGACCCAGTACTTC. Its protein is CASSSEGGTGETQYF. Based on the CDR3 plus reference TRBV7-2 and TRBJ2-5, the full variable domain is GAGVSQSPSNKVTEKGKDVELRCDPISGHTALYWYRQSLGQGLEFLIYFQGNSAPDKSGLPSDRFSAERTGGSVSTLTIQRTQQEDSAVYLCASSSEGGTGETQYFGPGTRLLVL.